This TCR beta chain was sequenced for a study of monozygotic twins with inflammatory bowel disease. The CDR3 has 16 amino acids. The germline CDR1 and CDR2 sequences are LGHDT and YNNKEL (reference sequence). For every sample, eight separate reactions were used to make cDNA. TCRdb reprocessed the 5' RACE reads and reports one entry per CDR3 protein, with no DNA. The sample table sets out over 110,000 distinct CDR3 sequences. The sequencing sample was made of blood. This sequence joins TRBV3-1 and TRBJ2-1; TCRdb returns TRBD1, unconfirmable since there is no DNA. This receptor was identified in a human donor with ulcerative colitis or Crohn's disease, or a healthy co-twin of an affected twin (not recorded which). CDR3: CASSRSGRGGPDEQFF.